These 18 T cell receptor beta chains came from one sample sequenced in a study of OX40 agonist ivuxolimab in advanced cancers. Only in-frame clones appear in the TCRdb table, and some are missing; sequencing was by immunoSEQ multiplex PCR. The sample has some 45,000 clones; 70% to 85% are singletons. The material was CD4+ or CD8+ T cells sorted from blood, obtained in a trial of the OX40 agonist ivuxolimab. All receptors come from an adult with an advanced solid tumor such as melanoma, head and neck, liver or kidney cancer.

This clone was detected once. The rearrangement links TRBV5-6 to TRBJ2-2; possibly TRBD1 for D (5 bases). Trimming removed 5 bases from V and 4 bases from J, with 18 bases in between. CDR3 size: 16 residues. The V gene's germline CDR1 is SGHDT and CDR2 YYEEEE. The CDR3 bases are TGTGCCAGCAGTTACAGGAGAACAGGTCCCACCGGGGAGCTGTTTTTT. Translation gives CASSYRRTGPTGELFF.

This clone was recorded only once. The chain is built from TRBV5-4 and TRBJ1-6; 8 nucleotides match TRBD1. Germline-derived CDR1 and CDR2 are SGHNT and YYREEE (reference sequence). V was pared by 6 bases and J by 3 bases, with 8 bases of the junction left unmatched. The CDR3 is 16 amino acids. CDR3 sequence reads: CASTKTGTGYNSPLHF. CDR3 DNA: TGTGCCAGCACCAAGACCGGGACAGGCTATAATTCACCCCTCCACTTT.

The chain has TRBV7-9 and TRBJ2-7; tentative D call: TRBD2 (5 bases). CDR3 size: 15 residues. Germline loops: CDR1 SEHNR, CDR2 FQNEAQ (reference sequence). Trimming removed 1 base at V and 1 base at J, with 11 bases between. This CDR3 is CASSLVPDYSYEQYF. The DNA for the CDR3 is TGTGCCAGCAGCTTAGTGCCCGACTATTCCTACGAGCAGTACTTC.

V and J are TRBV4-1 and TRBJ1-2, with D tentatively TRBD1 (5 bases). Germline CDR1 is MGHRA and CDR2 is YSYEKL. The V gene lost 1 base and the J gene lost 4 bases, with 10 bases spanning the gap. This CDR3 contains 14 residues. The CDR3, as DNA: TGCGCCAGCAGCCAAGTAATGGGGGTCTATGGCTACACCTTC. Translating gives CASSQVMGVYGYTF.

The V and J genes are TRBV2 and TRBJ1-5; possibly TRBD1 for D (6 bases). This CDR3 comprises 14 residues. Per the germline V gene, CDR1 is SNHLY and CDR2 is FYNNEI. V was cut by 2 bases and J by 7 bases, with 12 bases left in between. CDR3 amino acids: CASSEMGAGQPQHF. CDR3 sequence (DNA): TGTGCCAGCAGTGAAATGGGGGCTGGGCAGCCCCAGCATTTT. Combining the CDR3 with reference TRBV2 and TRBJ1-5 gives the whole variable domain EPEVTQTPSHQVTQMGQEVILRCVPISNHLYFYWYRQILGQKVEFLVSFYNNEISEKSEIFDDQFSVERPDGSNFTLKIRSTKLEDSAMYFCASSEMGAGQPQHFGDGTRLSIL.

In its sample, this clone was seen a few times. Here the CDR3 DNA reads TGTGCCAGCAGGGATCTAGAAGCTTTCTTT. This encodes CASRDLEAFF. This chain links TRBV6-6 with TRBJ1-1; no definite D call. Deletions cut 6 bases from V and 8 bases from J, with 7 bases between. CDR1 and CDR2 (germline): MNHNY, SVGAGI (reference sequence). The CDR3 length is 10 residues.

The V call is TRBV29-1, the J call TRBJ1-4; TRBD1 might be the D (5 bases). Germline values: CDR1 SQVTM, CDR2 ANQGSEA. Trimming pared 4 bases from V and 7 bases from J, leaving 13 bases between. This CDR3 spans 13 amino acids. The CDR3 here is CSVVGIQGEKLFF. The DNA of the CDR3 is TGCAGCGTTGTGGGAATTCAGGGTGAAAAACTGTTTTTT.

The chain employs TRBV19 and TRBJ1-5; D is undetermined. V was cut by 6 bases and J by 0 bases, with 12 bases left in between. Looked up from germline, CDR1 is LNHDA and CDR2 is SQIVND (reference sequence). The CDR3 runs 15 residues. The CDR3 sequence: CASSGQAHSNQPQHF. DNA of the CDR3: TGTGCCAGTAGCGGGCAGGCTCATAGCAATCAGCCCCAGCATTTT. Supplemented by reference TRBV19 and TRBJ1-5, the full variable domain reads DGGITQSPKYLFRKEGQNVTLSCEQNLNHDAMYWYRQDPGQGLRLIYYSQIVNDFQKGDIAEGYSVSREKKESFPLTVTSAQKNPTAFYLCASSGQAHSNQPQHFGDGTRLSIL.

V usage is TRBV18 and J usage is TRBJ2-5; TRBD1 agrees at 7 bases. The CDR3 extends over 14 amino acids. The V segment lost 3 bases and the J segment 5 bases; nucleotides outside the gene matches: 6. Per the germline V gene, CDR1 is KGHSH and CDR2 is LQKENI. CDR3 nucleotide sequence: TGTGCCAGCTCACCCACAGGGGTCCGGGAGACCCAGTACTTC. Residues: CASSPTGVRETQYF.

This clone was detected only a few times. This chain connects TRBV10-3 to TRBJ2-1, with TRBD2 matching over 7 bases. V gave up 10 bases and J gave up 4 bases; unmatched junction bases: 10. Germline V gene lookup returns CDR1 ENHRY and CDR2 SYGVKD. There are 14 residues in the CDR3. CDR3 sequence: CATSSGGSYNEQFF. CDR3 DNA sequence: TGTGCCACCAGCTCGGGAGGCAGTTACAATGAGCAGTTCTTC.

V is TRBV7-9 and J is TRBJ2-2; perhaps D is TRBD1 or TRBD2 (5 bases each). The ends were cut back, 7 bases at V and 4 bases at J, with 19 bases in the middle. Per germline, CDR1 SEHNR and CDR2 FQNEAQ (reference sequence). This CDR3 has 16 amino acids. CDR3 loop: CASTSGARALTGELFF. The DNA of the CDR3 is TGTGCCAGCACTTCCGGGGCGAGGGCCCTCACCGGGGAGCTGTTTTTT.

The chain links TRBV6-5 to TRBJ2-2; D possibly uses TRBD1 or TRBD2 (5 bases each). The germline CDR1 and CDR2 sequences are MNHEY and SVGAGI. This CDR3 region has 16 residues. Trimming removed 0 bases at V and 3 bases at J, with 11 bases between. CDR3 sequence: CASSYSGSRDTGELFF. The CDR3, as DNA: TGTGCCAGCAGTTACTCGGGGAGCAGGGACACCGGGGAGCTGTTTTTT.

This clone was detected once. This sequence joins TRBV5-5 and TRBJ2-6; D may be TRBD2 (6 bases). Between the trimmed V and J ends, which lost 0 bases and 0 bases, there was a span of 13 bases. The germline V gene has CDR1 SGHKS and CDR2 YYEKEE (reference sequence). This CDR3 is 18 amino acids long. The CDR3 protein is CASSLVSSVLSGANVLTF. CDR3 sequence (DNA): TGTGCCAGCAGCTTGGTGTCTAGCGTCCTCTCTGGGGCCAACGTCCTGACTTTC.

The chain links TRBV6-1 to TRBJ2-1; possibly TRBD2 for D (5 bases). V was clipped by 3 bases and J by 3 bases, with 18 bases between them. Germline assignment: CDR1 MNHNS and CDR2 SASEGT. The CDR3 covers 17 residues. The CDR3 coding sequence is TGTGCCAGCAGTGATTCGTCCGGGATGTATTTCTACAATGAGCAGTTCTTC. Translating it yields CASSDSSGMYFYNEQFF.

This clone was recorded a few times. V usage is TRBV6-5 and J usage is TRBJ2-7, with a possible D match to TRBD1 (6 bases). From germline, CDR1 is MNHEY and CDR2 SVGAGI. V was cut by 8 bases and J by 2 bases, with 10 bases left in between. The CDR3 sequence is 12 residues long. The CDR3 nucleotides are TGTGCCAGCGGCGGACAGACCTACGAGCAGTACTTC. Translated: CASGGQTYEQYF.

Comment on this clone: A read error may account for a junction end that differs from germline. This chain joins TRBV7-9 and TRBJ2-5; D is unresolved. The length of the CDR3 is 14 residues. Germline V CDR1 and CDR2: SEHNR, FQNEAQ (reference sequence). The CDR3 is CASSLGGSQEAQYF. CDR3 DNA sequence: TGTGCCAGCAGCTTAGGTGGCAGCCAAGAGGCCCAGTACTTC.

The J gene is TRBJ2-5, the V gene TRBV4-2; 9 nucleotides line up with TRBD2. The CDR3 runs 16 residues. Per germline, CDR1 LGHNA and CDR2 YNFKEQ. The V and J ends lost 4 bases and 5 bases, in that order; junction bases with no gene match: 11. CDR3 bases: TGTGCCAGCAGCCTCTCGGGAGCGGGGGGAGGGGAGACCCAGTACTTC. Translating it yields CASSLSGAGGGETQYF.

V and J are TRBV28 and TRBJ1-2; the D is unclear. CDR3 length equals 16 residues. V was pared by 3 bases and J by 5 bases, with 19 bases between. Looked up from germline, CDR1 is MDHEN and CDR2 is SYDVKM. CDR3 nucleotide sequence: TGTGCCAGCAGTTTTCCGGCCGGAGGCGTCGGGTATGGCTACACCTTC. This gives the protein CASSFPAGGVGYGYTF.